The clone carrying this T cell receptor (beta chain) came up a few times. Its antigen is unknown. The sample comes from a study of beta chain features in type 1 diabetes. Overall study context: Healthy donors resembled patients in age, gender and cell yields.

The CDR3 consists of 13 residues. Trimming removed 2 bases at V and 5 bases at J, with 9 bases between. The germline V gene encodes CDR1 MNHEY and CDR2 SMNVEV (reference sequence). Study-wide findings and caveats: Still unanswered here is whether HLA type influences TCRB rearrangement. VDJ junctions from patients with type 1 diabetes contained fewer insertions and more deletions. A moderate, significant TCRB CDR3 shortening appeared in type 1 diabetes across four CD4+ subsets.

As every portion of the isolated RNA was reverse transcribed, the sequencing read expressed TCRB transcripts. The method was immunoSEQ multiplex PCR; TCRdb's version includes in-frame clones alone and lacks a portion of them. The sample records 850,000 to 900,000 clones, 15% to 20% being singletons. The chain is built from TRBV27 and TRBJ1-1; D gene ambiguous. The receptor was derived from a young woman in good health. The sequenced material came from naive CD4+ T cells from blood. The CDR3 loop is CASSLRGSTEAFF. In DNA form, the CDR3 reads TGTGCCAGCAGTTTACGGGGATCTACTGAAGCTTTCTTT.